The 9 T cell receptor beta chains in this list originate from one sample, sequenced in a study of control samples from healthy donors and cancer patients. Sequencing was performed with immunoSEQ multiplex PCR; in TCRdb, only in-frame clones are kept and a portion is missing. The sample gives about 95,000 clones, over 80% of which show up once; approximately 19% is in the top ten. Source material: blood. Receptors originate from a man younger than 40 in good health.

This clone was seen a single time. The chain uses TRBV5-4 and TRBJ2-3, with 10 bases fitting TRBD2. CDR3 length: 16 residues. Germline V lookup: CDR1 SGHNT, CDR2 YYREEE (reference sequence). J lost 1 base, V lost 3 bases, and 5 bases had no gene match. CDR3: CASSWSGTSGTDTQYF. CDR3 in DNA: TGTGCCAGCAGCTGGTCCGGGACTAGCGGCACAGATACGCAGTATTTT.

The rearrangement uses TRBV29-1 and TRBJ2-1; D call uncertain. The germline gives CDR1 SQVTM, CDR2 ANQGSEA. There are 13 residues in the CDR3. V shed 4 bases and J shed 0 bases, with 7 bases lying between them. CDR3 sequence: CSVAPSSYNEQFF. As DNA, the CDR3 is TGCAGCGTTGCTCCCAGCTCCTACAATGAGCAGTTCTTC.

The chain has TRBV2 and TRBJ1-2, with 7 bases that match TRBD1. The CDR3 contains 13 residues. After removal of 6 bases from V and 4 bases from J, the junction contained 5 bases not matched to a gene. The germline V gene encodes CDR1 SNHLY and CDR2 FYNNEI. DNA for the CDR3: TGTGCCAGCAGCCCGGACAGGCTCTATGGCTACACCTTC. Translation gives CASSPDRLYGYTF.

In its sample, this clone was seen once. The chain employs TRBV30 and TRBJ1-6; maybe TRBD1 (6 bases). The germline V gene has CDR1 GTSNPN and CDR2 SVGIG (reference sequence). V was shortened by 3 bases and J by 0 bases, with 15 bases between the two germline ends. The CDR3 sequence is 17 residues long. As DNA, the CDR3 is TGTGCCTGGAGCCTAGGGGGGCATAGCTCCTATAATTCACCCCTCCACTTT. It encodes CAWSLGGHSSYNSPLHF.

This clone was seen once. Since a much larger clone is just one base distant, this may be a read error. The chain recombines TRBV6-4 with TRBJ2-3, with 9 nucleotides matching TRBD2. Trimming removed 7 bases from V and 3 bases from J; junction bases left unmatched: 5. CDR1 is MRHNA and CDR2 is SNTAGT in the germline V gene. The CDR3 extends over 14 amino acids. CDR3 protein: CASNASGATDTQYF. In DNA form, the CDR3 reads TGTGCCAGCAATGCTAGCGGGGCAACAGATACGCAGTATTTT.

CDR3 DNA: TGTGCCTGGAGTGTAACGGGACAGGGAGCTTCACCCCTCCACTTT. It is translated as CAWSVTGQGASPLHF. The chain employs TRBV30 and TRBJ1-6; 9 nucleotides line up with TRBD1. The junction had 6 bases not matched to a gene; V was cut back by 0 bases and J by 9 bases. The CDR3 consists of 15 residues. Germline V gene sequence: CDR1 GTSNPN, CDR2 SVGIG (reference sequence).

V and J are TRBV19 and TRBJ1-3; D is possibly TRBD1 (6 bases). The V end lost 2 bases, the J end lost 1 base, and 21 bases lay between the germline ends. Germline CDR1 reads LNHDA; CDR2 reads SQIVND (reference sequence). This CDR3 is 19 amino acids long. The CDR3 sequence is CASSIPLGARGLSGNTIYF. The DNA for the CDR3 is TGTGCCAGTAGTATACCCCTCGGTGCCAGGGGATTATCTGGAAACACCATATATTTT.

V gene TRBV7-8 combines with J gene TRBJ1-1, with D unclear. The CDR3 totals 16 residues. CDR1 is SGHVS, CDR2 FQNEAQ, per germline. The V and J ends lost 8 bases and 0 bases respectively, with 19 bases between them. The CDR3 coding sequence is TGTGCCAGCCTCGTTAGCCCTGGACGGATGAACACTGAAGCTTTCTTT. It specifies CASLVSPGRMNTEAFF.

The chain uses TRBV12-3 or TRBV12-4 and TRBJ2-1; unclear D gene. Trimming pared 3 bases from V and 6 bases from J, leaving 3 bases between. The CDR3 totals 11 residues. CDR3 residues: CASSFTNEQFF. The DNA for the CDR3 is TGTGCCAGCAGTTTCACCAATGAGCAGTTCTTC.